This passage covers 12 T cell receptor beta chains from one sample sequenced in a study of early stage breast cancer tumors. TCRdb's copy holds only in-frame clones and misses some; the assay was immunoSEQ multiplex PCR. The table lists tens of thousands of clones, more than 80% of them singletons, with roughly 13% in the top ten. The specimen was blood. Receptors were obtained from a person aged 55 to 69 with breast cancer.

The J gene is TRBJ1-1, the V gene TRBV28; no clear D. Germline V CDR1 and CDR2: MDHEN, SYDVKM. The CDR3 has 13 residues. V was cut by 10 bases and J by 0 bases, with 12 bases left in between. The CDR3 loop reads CAISSTVNTEAFF. In nucleotides, the CDR3 is TGTGCCATATCTTCCACGGTGAACACTGAAGCTTTCTTT.

The chain employs TRBV15 and TRBJ1-1; the D gene is possibly TRBD1 (5 bases). Trimming removed 0 bases from V and 0 bases from J, with 11 bases in between. Germline CDR1 and CDR2: LNHNV and YYDKDF (reference sequence). The CDR3 loop spans 16 amino acids. CDR3 nucleotide sequence: TGTGCCACCAGCAGAGATGACCCAGGGATGAACACTGAAGCTTTCTTT. Protein product: CATSRDDPGMNTEAFF. Supplemented by reference TRBV15 and TRBJ1-1, the full variable domain reads DAMVIQNPRYQVTQFGKPVTLSCSQTLNHNVMYWYQQKSSQAPKLLFHYYDKDFNNEADTPDNFQSRRPNTSFCFLDIRSPGLGDTAMYLCATSRDDPGMNTEAFFGQGTRLTVV.

The J gene is TRBJ1-2, the V gene TRBV2, with D possibly being TRBD1 (6 bases). The V end lost 6 bases, the J end lost 4 bases, and 12 bases lay between the germline ends. This CDR3 has 13 residues. Germline loops: CDR1 SNHLY, CDR2 FYNNEI. The CDR3 bases are TGTGCCAGCAGCGAACAGGGCCCCTATGGCTACACCTTC. Protein sequence: CASSEQGPYGYTF.

The chain is built from TRBV9 and TRBJ2-3; possibly TRBD2 for D (5 bases). Germline values: CDR1 SGDLS, CDR2 YYNGEE. Trimming pared 0 bases from V and 0 bases from J, leaving 11 bases between. This CDR3 region has 16 residues. CDR3 sequence (DNA): TGTGCCAGCAGCGTAGCCGGGATCTCGAGCACAGATACGCAGTATTTT. It translates to CASSVAGISSTDTQYF.

The chain combines TRBV19 with TRBJ1-5; 7 nucleotides agree with TRBD1. Per the germline V gene, CDR1 is LNHDA and CDR2 is SQIVND (reference sequence). V lost 0 bases, J lost 2 bases, and 13 bases stayed unmatched. This CDR3 is built from 19 residues. The CDR3 coding sequence is TGTGCCAGTAGTATAGACCCAAAACAGGGGCAGGGAGGCAATCAGCCCCAGCATTTT. This sequence encodes CASSIDPKQGQGGNQPQHF.

This chain joins TRBV18 and TRBJ1-5, with D maybe TRBD1 (6 bases). The CDR3 is made up of 17 amino acids. V was clipped by 3 bases and J by 2 bases, with 17 bases between them. Germline assignment: CDR1 KGHSH and CDR2 LQKENI. In nucleotides, the CDR3 is TGTGCCAGCTCACCTTCCAGGGGAAGTGCTGGCAATCAGCCCCAGCATTTT. Amino acid sequence: CASSPSRGSAGNQPQHF.

The CDR3 bases are TGTGCCAGCAGTATGTCTAGCGGGAGATTATCCAAGAATGAGCAGTTCTTC. This sequence encodes CASSMSSGRLSKNEQFF. The chain joins TRBV25-1 to TRBJ2-1, with 10 bases identical to TRBD2. The CDR3 has 17 amino acids. With 5 bases clipped from V and 7 bases from J, the junction kept 14 bases outside the gene matches. Per germline, CDR1 MGHDK and CDR2 SYGVNS.

Only a few counts were recorded for this clone. This chain uses TRBV5-6 with TRBJ1-2; 8 bases map to TRBD1. This CDR3 has 13 residues. Unmatched junction bases numbered 6, after V lost 4 bases and J lost 7 bases. From germline, CDR1 is SGHDT and CDR2 YYEEEE. The CDR3 spells CASSIGQGGGYTF. DNA of the CDR3: TGTGCCAGCAGCATAGGACAGGGTGGTGGCTACACCTTC.

The rearrangement uses TRBV14 and TRBJ1-1; tentatively, D is TRBD1 (5 bases). V was trimmed by 1 base and J by 5 bases, leaving 14 bases between them. In germline, CDR1 is SGHDN, CDR2 FVKESK. The CDR3 consists of 15 residues. The CDR3 loop is CASSQVTGEGTEAFF. The CDR3 region has the DNA TGTGCCAGCAGCCAAGTGACGGGGGAGGGGACTGAAGCTTTCTTT.

CDR3 nucleotides: TGCGCCAGCAGCCCCTTAGAGGGAGGCACCGGGGAGCTGTTTTTT. It yields the protein CASSPLEGGTGELFF. J is TRBJ2-2 and V is TRBV5-1, with a tentative D call TRBD2 (6 bases). Germline values: CDR1 SGHRS, CDR2 YFSETQ. V lost 4 bases and J lost 4, with 14 bases in between. This CDR3 comprises 15 residues.

This clone has more than one count but fewer than ten. This chain uses TRBV2 with TRBJ2-5; 9 nucleotides align to TRBD1. CDR1 is SNHLY, CDR2 FYNNEI, per germline. V lost 6 bases to trimming and J lost 4 bases; unmatched junction nucleotides: 0. This CDR3 is 12 amino acids long. CDR3 sequence reads: CASRDRGETQYF. In DNA form, the CDR3 reads TGTGCCAGCAGGGACAGGGGAGAGACCCAGTACTTC.

The chain combines TRBV12-5 with TRBJ1-1; D not resolved. V was trimmed by 3 bases and J by 3 bases, leaving 5 bases between them. This CDR3 comprises 12 residues. Germline values: CDR1 LGHNT, CDR2 FRNRAP. The DNA for the CDR3 is TGTGCTAGTGGTTTCGGTGACACTGAAGCTTTCTTT. The encoded protein is CASGFGDTEAFF.